The T cell receptor beta chain described here comes from a study of radiation and T cells in renal cell carcinoma. Repertoires were generated with immunoSEQ multiplex PCR, while TCRdb's copy carries only in-frame clones and drops some. The sample holds fewer than 90,000 clones, 80% to 90% seen once. Germline values: CDR1 SGHDT, CDR2 YYEEEE. The CDR3 is 17 amino acids. V was pared by 2 bases and J by 7 bases, with 23 bases between. Time point here: blood 2 weeks post-SBRT. The treatment here: 15 Gy SBRT to primary tumor, nephrectomy 4 weeks later. The sequence derives from a woman aged 45-60 years with renal cell carcinoma. The chain combines TRBV5-6 with TRBJ2-3; TRBD1 might be the D (8 bases). The sample consisted of blood, taken from a patient whose treatment included radiotherapy and nephrectomy. CDR3 sequence: CASSFGQGGSRRYTQYF. The CDR3 DNA follows: TGTGCCAGCAGCTTTGGACAGGGAGGGAGTAGGAGGTATACGCAGTATTTT. Supplemented by reference TRBV5-6 and TRBJ2-3, the full variable domain reads DAGVTQSPTHLIKTRGQQVTLRCSPKSGHDTVSWYQQALGQGPQFIFQYYEEEERQRGNFPDRFSGHQFPNYSSELNVNALLLGDSALYLCASSFGQGGSRRYTQYFGPGTRLTVL.